This TCR beta chain stems from a study of blood T cell repertoires in COVID-19. At the level of the study: Samples came from the United States, Italy and Spain, spanning acute and convalescent COVID-19. The analysed material was cDNA or gDNA that came from T cells, B-cell-depleted T cells, or PBMCs.

Seattle enrolled patients during active infection and tracked them longitudinally. Original data processing: Estimates of nucleated cell counts were drawn from the amplification of reference gene primers. Some clones are missing from TCRdb's copy, which holds only in-frame ones; the method was immunoSEQ multiplex PCR. The V and J calls and clone size were taken over from that table, and D and trimming were inferred from the DNA. The sample includes about 300,000 clones, roughly 91% seen only once; the top ten take less than 2%. Trimming took 0 bases from V and 9 from J; bases not matched to a gene: 0. From germline, CDR1 is SGHVS and CDR2 FQNEAQ. CDR3 length: 13 amino acids.

This sequence joins TRBV7-8 and TRBJ2-1; TRBD2 aligns across 9 bases. The receptor was derived from a woman in her 30s with COVID-19, enrolled during active disease. The source material was peripheral blood. The CDR3 is CASSLASGSEQFF. The DNA for the CDR3 is TGTGCCAGCAGCTTAGCTAGCGGGAGTGAGCAGTTCTTC.